Many counts were recorded for the clone carrying this T cell receptor (beta chain). Its target is not known. Markers CD45RO/CCR7/CD25/CD127/CD95/CD27 served to sort CD4+ naive, central memory, regulatory and stem cell-like memory cells. Trimming at V came to 4 bases and at J to 2 bases, leaving 16 bases not matched to a gene. Looked up from germline, CDR1 is SEHNR and CDR2 is FQNEAQ (reference sequence). The CDR3 is 18 residues long. This specimen belongs to a study of beta chain features in type 1 diabetes. Study as a whole: In age, gender and cell yields, patients were similar to healthy donors. General observations from the study: Junctions at VDJ sites from type 1 diabetes patients had fewer insertions and more deletions. Moderately but significantly shorter TCRB CDR3s were found in Type 1 diabetes patients in all four CD4+ subsets.

All of the isolated RNA was reverse transcribed, so expressed TCRB transcripts were sequenced. Using immunoSEQ multiplex PCR, the repertoire was profiled, and TCRdb retains in-frame clones only, with some absent. The table shows about 150,000 clones, with 8.1% occurring only once. Source material: central memory CD4+ T cells from blood. This receptor was obtained from a man between 18 and 35 years old in good health. The rearrangement joins TRBV7-9 to TRBJ2-5; 7 bases agree with TRBD2. CDR3 sequence (DNA): TGTGCCAGCAGCTCAGAGAGTTGGTCTAGCGGTACTCAAGAGACCCAGTACTTC. It is translated as CASSSESWSSGTQETQYF.